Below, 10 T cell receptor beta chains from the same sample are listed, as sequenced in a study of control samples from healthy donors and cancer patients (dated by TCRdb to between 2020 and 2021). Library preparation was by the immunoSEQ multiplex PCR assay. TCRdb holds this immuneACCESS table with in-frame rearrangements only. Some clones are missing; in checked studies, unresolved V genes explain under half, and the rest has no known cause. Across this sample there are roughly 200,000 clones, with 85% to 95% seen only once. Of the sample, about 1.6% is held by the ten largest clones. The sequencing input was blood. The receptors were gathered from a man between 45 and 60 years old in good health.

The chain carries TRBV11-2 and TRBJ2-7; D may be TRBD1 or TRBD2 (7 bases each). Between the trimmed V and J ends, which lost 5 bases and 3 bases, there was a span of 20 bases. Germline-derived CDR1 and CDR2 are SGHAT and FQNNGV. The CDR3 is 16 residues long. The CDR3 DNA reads TGTGCCAGCAGCCCAATCCGACAGGGAGGGTTCTACGAGCAGTACTTC. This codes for CASSPIRQGGFYEQYF. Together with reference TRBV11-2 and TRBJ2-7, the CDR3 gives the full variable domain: EAGVAQSPRYKIIEKRQSVAFWCNPISGHATLYWYQQILGQGPKLLIQFQNNGVVDDSQLPKDRFSAERLKGVDSTLKIQPAKLEDSAVYLCASSPIRQGGFYEQYFGPGTRLTVT.

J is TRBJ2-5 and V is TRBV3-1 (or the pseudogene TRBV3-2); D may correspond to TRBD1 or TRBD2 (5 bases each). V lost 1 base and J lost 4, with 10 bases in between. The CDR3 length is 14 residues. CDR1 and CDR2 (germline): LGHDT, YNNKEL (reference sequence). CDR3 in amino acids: CASSQGGGGETQYF. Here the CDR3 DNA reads TGTGCCAGCAGCCAAGGGGGTGGGGGAGAGACCCAGTACTTC.

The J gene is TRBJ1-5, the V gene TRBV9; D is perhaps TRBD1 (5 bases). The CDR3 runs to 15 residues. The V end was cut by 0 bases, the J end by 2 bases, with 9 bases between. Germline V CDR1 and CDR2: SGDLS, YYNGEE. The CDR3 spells CASSVGGRGNQPQHF. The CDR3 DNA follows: TGTGCCAGCAGCGTAGGGGGCAGGGGCAATCAGCCCCAGCATTTT.

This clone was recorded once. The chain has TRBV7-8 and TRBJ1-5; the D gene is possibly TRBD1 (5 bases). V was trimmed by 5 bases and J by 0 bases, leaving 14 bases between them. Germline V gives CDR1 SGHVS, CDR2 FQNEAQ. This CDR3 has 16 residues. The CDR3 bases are TGTGCCAGCAGCCCTTTGGGACTCAATAGCAATCAGCCCCAGCATTTT. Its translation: CASSPLGLNSNQPQHF.

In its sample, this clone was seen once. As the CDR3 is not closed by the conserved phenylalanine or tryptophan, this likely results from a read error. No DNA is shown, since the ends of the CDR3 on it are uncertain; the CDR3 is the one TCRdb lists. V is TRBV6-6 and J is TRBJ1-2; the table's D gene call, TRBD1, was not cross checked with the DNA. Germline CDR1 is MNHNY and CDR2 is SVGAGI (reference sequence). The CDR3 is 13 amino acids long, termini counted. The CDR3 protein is CASSTGQGGVLSV.

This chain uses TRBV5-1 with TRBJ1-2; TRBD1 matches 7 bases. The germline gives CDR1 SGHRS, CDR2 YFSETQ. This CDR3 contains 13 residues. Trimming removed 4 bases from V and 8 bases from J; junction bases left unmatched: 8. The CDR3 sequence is CASSHEGQAGYTF. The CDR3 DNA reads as TGCGCCAGCAGCCACGAAGGACAGGCAGGCTACACCTTC.

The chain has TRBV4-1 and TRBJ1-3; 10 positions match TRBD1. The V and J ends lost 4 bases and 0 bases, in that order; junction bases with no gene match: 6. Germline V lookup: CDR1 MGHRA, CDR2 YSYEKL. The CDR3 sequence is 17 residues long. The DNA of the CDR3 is TGCGCCAGCAGCCGCGTCCGGGACAGGGGCTCTGGAAACACCATATATTTT. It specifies CASSRVRDRGSGNTIYF.

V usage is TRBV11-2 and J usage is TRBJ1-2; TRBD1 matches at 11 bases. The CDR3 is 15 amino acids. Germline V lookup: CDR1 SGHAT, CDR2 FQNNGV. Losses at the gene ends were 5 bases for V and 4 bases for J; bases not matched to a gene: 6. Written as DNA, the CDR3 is TGTGCCAGCAGCCCTCCCGGGACAGGGGGCTATGGCTACACCTTC. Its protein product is CASSPPGTGGYGYTF.

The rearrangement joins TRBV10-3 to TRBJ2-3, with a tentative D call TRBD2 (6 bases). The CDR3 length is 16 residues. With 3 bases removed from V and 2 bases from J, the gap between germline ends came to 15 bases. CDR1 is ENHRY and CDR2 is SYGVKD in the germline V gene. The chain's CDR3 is CAISEGTPTHTDTQYF. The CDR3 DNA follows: TGTGCCATCAGTGAAGGGACTCCCACCCACACAGATACGCAGTATTTT.

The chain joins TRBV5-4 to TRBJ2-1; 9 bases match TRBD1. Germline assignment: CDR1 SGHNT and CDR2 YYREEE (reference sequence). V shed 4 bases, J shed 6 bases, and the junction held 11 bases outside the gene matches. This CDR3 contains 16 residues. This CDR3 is CASSGGQGRGINEQFF. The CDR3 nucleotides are TGTGCCAGCAGCGGGGGACAGGGAAGGGGCATCAATGAGCAGTTCTTC. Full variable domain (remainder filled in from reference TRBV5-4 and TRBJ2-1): ETGVTQSPTHLIKTRGQQVTLRCSSQSGHNTVSWYQQALGQGPQFIFQYYREEENGRGNFPPRFSGLQFPNYSSELNVNALELDDSALYLCASSGGQGRGINEQFFGPGTRLTVL.